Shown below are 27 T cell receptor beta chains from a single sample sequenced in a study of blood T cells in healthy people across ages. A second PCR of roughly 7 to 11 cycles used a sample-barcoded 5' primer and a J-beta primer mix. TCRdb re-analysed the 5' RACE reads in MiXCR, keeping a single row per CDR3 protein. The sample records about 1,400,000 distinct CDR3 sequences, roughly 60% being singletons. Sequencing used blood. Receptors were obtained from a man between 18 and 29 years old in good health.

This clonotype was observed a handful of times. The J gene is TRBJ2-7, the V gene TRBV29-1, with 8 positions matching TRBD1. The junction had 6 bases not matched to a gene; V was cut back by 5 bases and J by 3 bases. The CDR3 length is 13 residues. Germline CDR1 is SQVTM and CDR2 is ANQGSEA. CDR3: CSVTGQGVYEQYF. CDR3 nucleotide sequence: TGCAGCGTTACCGGACAGGGAGTCTACGAGCAGTACTTC.

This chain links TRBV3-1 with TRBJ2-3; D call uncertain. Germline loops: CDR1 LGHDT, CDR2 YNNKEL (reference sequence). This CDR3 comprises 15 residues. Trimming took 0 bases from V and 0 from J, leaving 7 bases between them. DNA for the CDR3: TGTGCCAGCAGCCAAGATCGGTTTAGCACAGATACGCAGTATTTT. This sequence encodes CASSQDRFSTDTQYF.

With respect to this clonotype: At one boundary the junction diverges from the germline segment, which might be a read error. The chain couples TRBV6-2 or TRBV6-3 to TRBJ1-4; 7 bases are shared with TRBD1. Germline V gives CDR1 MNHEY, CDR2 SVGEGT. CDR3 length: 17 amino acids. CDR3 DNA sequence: TGTGCCAGCAGTTACGGACGCAGGGGGAAGACTAAGGAAAAACTGTTTTTT. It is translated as CASSYGRRGKTKEKLFF.

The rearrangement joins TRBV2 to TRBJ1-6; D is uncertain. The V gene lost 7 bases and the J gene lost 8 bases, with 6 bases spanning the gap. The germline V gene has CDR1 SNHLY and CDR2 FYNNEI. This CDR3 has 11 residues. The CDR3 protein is CASNIDSPLHF. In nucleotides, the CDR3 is TGTGCCAGCAACATAGATTCACCCCTCCACTTT.

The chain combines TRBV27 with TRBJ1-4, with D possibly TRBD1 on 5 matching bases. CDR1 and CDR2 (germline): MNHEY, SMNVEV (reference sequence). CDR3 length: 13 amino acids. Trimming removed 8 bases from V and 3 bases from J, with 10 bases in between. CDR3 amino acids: CASRDYSNEKLFF. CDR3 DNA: TGTGCCAGCCGGGACTATTCTAATGAAAAACTGTTTTTT.

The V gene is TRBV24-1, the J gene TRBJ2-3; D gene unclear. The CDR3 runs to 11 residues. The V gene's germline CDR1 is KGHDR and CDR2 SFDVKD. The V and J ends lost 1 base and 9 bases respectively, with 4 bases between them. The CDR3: CATSDFGTQYF. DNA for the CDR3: TGTGCCACCAGTGATTTCGGAACGCAGTATTTT.

In DNA, the CDR3 is TGCAGTGCTCGCCCGACAGTGATCTTTATGAACACTGAAGCTTTCTTT. Translation gives CSARPTVIFMNTEAFF. The chain employs TRBV20-1 and TRBJ1-1; possible D gene TRBD1, 5 bases. The length of the CDR3 is 16 residues. Trimming removed 5 bases from V and 0 bases from J, with 19 bases in between. CDR1 and CDR2 (germline): DFQATT, SNEGSKA (reference sequence).

The CDR3 here is CASSFKGELFGGNTIYF. CDR3 bases: TGTGCCAGCAGTTTTAAAGGGGAACTCTTCGGTGGAAACACCATATATTTT. V is TRBV12-3 or TRBV12-4 and J is TRBJ1-3, with D maybe TRBD1 (5 bases). The length of the CDR3 is 17 residues. V lost 3 bases, J lost 3 bases, and 18 bases lay in between.

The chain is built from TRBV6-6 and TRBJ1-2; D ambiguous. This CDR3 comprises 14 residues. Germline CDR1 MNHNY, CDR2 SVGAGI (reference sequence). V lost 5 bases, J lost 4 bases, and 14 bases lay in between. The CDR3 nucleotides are TGTGCCAGCAGTCCCCGTAGCGGGGTCTATGGCTACACCTTC. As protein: CASSPRSGVYGYTF.

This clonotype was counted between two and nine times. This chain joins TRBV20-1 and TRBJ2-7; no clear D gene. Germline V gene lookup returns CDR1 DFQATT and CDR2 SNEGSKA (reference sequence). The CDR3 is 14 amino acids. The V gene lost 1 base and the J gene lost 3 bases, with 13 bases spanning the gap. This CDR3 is CSARGVRSFYEQYF. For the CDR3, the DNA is TGCAGTGCTAGAGGGGTACGATCCTTCTACGAGCAGTACTTC.

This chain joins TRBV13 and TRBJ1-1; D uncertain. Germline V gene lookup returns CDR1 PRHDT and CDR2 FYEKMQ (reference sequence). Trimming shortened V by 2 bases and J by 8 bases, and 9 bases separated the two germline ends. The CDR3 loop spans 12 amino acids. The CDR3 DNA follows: TGTGCCAGCAGCTTACTAGGATTCGAAGCTTTCTTT. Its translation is CASSLLGFEAFF.

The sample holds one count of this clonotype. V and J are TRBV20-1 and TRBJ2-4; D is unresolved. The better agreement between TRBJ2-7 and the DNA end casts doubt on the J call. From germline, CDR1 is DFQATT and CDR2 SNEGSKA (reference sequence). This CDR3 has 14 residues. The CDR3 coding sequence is TGCAGTGCCAGCCAATCAGGTATGGAAGGCGAGCAGTACTTC. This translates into CSASQSGMEGEQYF.

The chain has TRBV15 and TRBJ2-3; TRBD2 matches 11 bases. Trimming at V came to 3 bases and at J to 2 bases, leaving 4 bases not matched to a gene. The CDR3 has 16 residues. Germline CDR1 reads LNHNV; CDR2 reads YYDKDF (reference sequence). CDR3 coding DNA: TGTGCCACCAGCAGGCTAGCGGGAGGCTCCACAGATACGCAGTATTTT. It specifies CATSRLAGGSTDTQYF.

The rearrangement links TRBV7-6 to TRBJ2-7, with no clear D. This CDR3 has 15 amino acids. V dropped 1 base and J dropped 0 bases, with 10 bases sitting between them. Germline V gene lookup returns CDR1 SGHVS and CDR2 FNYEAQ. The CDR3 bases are TGTGCCAGCAGCTTAGAGCCTGTTAGCTCCTACGAGCAGTACTTC. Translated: CASSLEPVSSYEQYF.

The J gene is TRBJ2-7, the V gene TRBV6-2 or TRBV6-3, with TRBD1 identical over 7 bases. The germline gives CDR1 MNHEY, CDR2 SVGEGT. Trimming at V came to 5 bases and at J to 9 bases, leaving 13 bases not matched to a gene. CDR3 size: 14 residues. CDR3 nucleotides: TGTGCCAGCAGTCCCGAGGGGGCCGGGCTTGGGCAGTACTTC. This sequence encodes CASSPEGAGLGQYF.

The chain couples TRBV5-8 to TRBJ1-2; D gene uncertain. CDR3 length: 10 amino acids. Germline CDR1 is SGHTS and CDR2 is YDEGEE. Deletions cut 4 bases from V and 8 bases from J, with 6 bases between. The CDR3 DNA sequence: TGTGCCAGCAGCCCAAGGGGCTACACCTTC. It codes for CASSPRGYTF. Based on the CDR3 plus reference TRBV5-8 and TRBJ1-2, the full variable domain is EAGVTQSPTHLIKTRGQQATLRCSPISGHTSVYWYQQALGLGLQFLLWYDEGEERNRGNFPPRFSGRQFPNYSSELNVNALELEDSALYLCASSPRGYTFGSGTRLTVV.

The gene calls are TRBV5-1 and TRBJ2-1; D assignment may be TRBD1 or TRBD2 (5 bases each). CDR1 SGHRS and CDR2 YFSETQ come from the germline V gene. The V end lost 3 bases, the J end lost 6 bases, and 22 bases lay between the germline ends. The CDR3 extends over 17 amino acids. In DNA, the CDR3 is TGCGCCAGCAGCTCTTGGGGACCGGGACCAAAAGGCAATGAGCAGTTCTTC. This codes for CASSSWGPGPKGNEQFF.

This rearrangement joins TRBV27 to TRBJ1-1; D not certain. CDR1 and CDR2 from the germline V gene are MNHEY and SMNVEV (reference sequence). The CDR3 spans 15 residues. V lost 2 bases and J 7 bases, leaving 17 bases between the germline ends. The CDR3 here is CASSLEGGGLHEAFF. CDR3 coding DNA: TGTGCCAGCAGTTTAGAAGGCGGAGGGTTACATGAAGCTTTCTTT.

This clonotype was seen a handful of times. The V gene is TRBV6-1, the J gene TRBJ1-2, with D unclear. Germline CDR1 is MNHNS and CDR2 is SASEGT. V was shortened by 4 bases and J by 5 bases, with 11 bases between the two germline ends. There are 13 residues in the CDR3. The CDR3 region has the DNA TGTGCCAGCAGTGCAGATTACGGGTATGGCTACACCTTC. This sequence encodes CASSADYGYGYTF.

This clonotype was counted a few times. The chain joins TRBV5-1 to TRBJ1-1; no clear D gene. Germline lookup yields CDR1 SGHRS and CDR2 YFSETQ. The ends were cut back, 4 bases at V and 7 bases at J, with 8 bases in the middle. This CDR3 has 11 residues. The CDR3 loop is CASSLSSEAFF. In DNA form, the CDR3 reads TGCGCCAGCAGCCTCAGCAGTGAAGCTTTCTTT.

The CDR3 region is CASSYSGTSGYNEQYF. The CDR3 DNA reads TGTGCCAGCAGTTACTCGGGGACTAGCGGGTACAATGAGCAGTACTTC. The chain employs TRBV6-2 or TRBV6-3 and TRBJ2-1; the match to TRBD2 covers 12 bases. The tail of the sequence fits TRBJ2-7 better, so the J call may be wrong. CDR1 is MNHEY and CDR2 is SVGEGT in the germline V gene. This CDR3 spans 16 amino acids.

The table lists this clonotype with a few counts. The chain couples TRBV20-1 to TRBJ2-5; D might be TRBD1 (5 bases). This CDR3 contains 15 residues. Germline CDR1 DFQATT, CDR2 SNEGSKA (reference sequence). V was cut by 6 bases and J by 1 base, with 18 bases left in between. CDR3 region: CSAMYLRVPQETQYF. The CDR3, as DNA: TGCAGTGCAATGTACCTCAGGGTCCCCCAAGAGACCCAGTACTTC.

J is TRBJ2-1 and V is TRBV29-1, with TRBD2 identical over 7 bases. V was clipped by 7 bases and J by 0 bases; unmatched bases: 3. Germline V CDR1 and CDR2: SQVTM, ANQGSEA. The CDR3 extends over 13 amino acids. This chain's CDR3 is CSETSVSYNEQFF. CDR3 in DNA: TGCAGCGAAACTAGCGTCTCCTACAATGAGCAGTTCTTC.

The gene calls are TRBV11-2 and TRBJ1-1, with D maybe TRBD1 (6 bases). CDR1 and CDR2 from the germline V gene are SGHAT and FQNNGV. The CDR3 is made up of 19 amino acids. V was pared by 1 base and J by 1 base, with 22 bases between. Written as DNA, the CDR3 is TGTGCCAGCAGCTTAGCCGCCGGCCAGGGGAAAGGGGGGAACACTGAAGCTTTCTTT. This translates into CASSLAAGQGKGGNTEAFF.

The CDR3, as DNA: TGCAGTGCTAGGGGACTAGCGGGGAAAGTCACCACAGATACGCAGTATTTT. It codes for CSARGLAGKVTTDTQYF. The V gene is TRBV20-1, the J gene TRBJ2-3; 13 bases agree with TRBD2. V lost 3 bases to trimming and J lost 2 bases; unmatched junction nucleotides: 8. This CDR3 contains 17 residues. Germline V gene sequence: CDR1 DFQATT, CDR2 SNEGSKA (reference sequence).

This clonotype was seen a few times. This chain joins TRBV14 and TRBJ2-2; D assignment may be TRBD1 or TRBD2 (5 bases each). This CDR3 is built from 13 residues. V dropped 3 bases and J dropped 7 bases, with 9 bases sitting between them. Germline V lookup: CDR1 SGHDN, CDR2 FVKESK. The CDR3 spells CASSHGAVGELFF. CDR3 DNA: TGTGCCAGCAGCCACGGGGCTGTCGGGGAGCTGTTTTTT. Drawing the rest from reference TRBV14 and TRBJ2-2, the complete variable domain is EAGVTQFPSHSVIEKGQTVTLRCDPISGHDNLYWYRRVMGKEIKFLLHFVKESKQDESGMPNNRFLAERTGGTYSTLKVQPAELEDSGVYFCASSHGAVGELFFGEGSRLTVL.

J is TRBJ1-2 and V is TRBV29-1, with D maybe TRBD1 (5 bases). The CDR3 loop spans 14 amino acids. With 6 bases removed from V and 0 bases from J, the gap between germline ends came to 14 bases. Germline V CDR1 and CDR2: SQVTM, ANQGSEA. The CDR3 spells CSVPRGSANYGYTF. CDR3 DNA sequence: TGCAGCGTCCCGAGGGGTTCCGCTAACTATGGCTACACCTTC.